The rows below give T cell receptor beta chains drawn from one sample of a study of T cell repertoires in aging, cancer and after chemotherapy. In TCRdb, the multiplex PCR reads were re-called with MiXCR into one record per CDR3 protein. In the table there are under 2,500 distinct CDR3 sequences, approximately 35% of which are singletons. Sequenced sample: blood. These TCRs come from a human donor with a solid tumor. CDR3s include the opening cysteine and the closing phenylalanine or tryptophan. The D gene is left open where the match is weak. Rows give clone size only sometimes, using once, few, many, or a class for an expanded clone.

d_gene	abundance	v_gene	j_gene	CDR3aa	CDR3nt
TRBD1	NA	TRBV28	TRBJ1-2	CASIVGQGNYGYTF	TGTGCCAGCATCGTAGGACAGGGCAACTATGGCTACACCTTC
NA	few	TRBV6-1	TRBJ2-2	CASSDYSPTGELFF	TGTGCCAGCAGTGACTATTCCCCGACCGGGGAGCTGTTTTTT
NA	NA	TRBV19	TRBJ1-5	CASSIVEGGYSNQPQHF	TGTGCCAGTAGTATAGTCGAGGGGGGATATAGCAATCAGCCCCAGCATTTT
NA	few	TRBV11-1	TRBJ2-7	CASSLRAGTYEQYF	TGTGCCAGCAGCTTACGCGCGGGCACCTACGAGCAGTACTTC
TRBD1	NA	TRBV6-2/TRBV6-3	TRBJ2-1	CASSNRDRAYNEQFF	TGTGCCAGCAGTAACCGGGACAGGGCATACAATGAGCAGTTCTTC
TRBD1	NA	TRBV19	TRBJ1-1	CASRDRAGNTEAFF	TGTGCCAGTAGGGACAGGGCCGGGAACACTGAAGCTTTCTTT
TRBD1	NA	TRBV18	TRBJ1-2	CASSRWDRDGYTF	TGTGCCAGCTCCCGCTGGGACAGGGATGGCTACACCTTC
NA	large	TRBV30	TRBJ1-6	CAWGANSPLHF	TGTGCCTGGGGAGCGAATTCACCCCTCCACTTT
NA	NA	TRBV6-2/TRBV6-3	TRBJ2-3	CAGSPGAPTDTQYF	TGTGCCGGTTCCCCAGGGGCCCCCACAGATACGCAGTATTTT
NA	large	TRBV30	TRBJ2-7	CAWSSGFQYF	TGTGCCTGGAGTAGTGGATTCCAGTACTTC
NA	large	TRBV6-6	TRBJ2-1	CASTDPAYNEQFF	TGTGCCAGCACCGACCCCGCCTACAATGAGCAGTTCTTC
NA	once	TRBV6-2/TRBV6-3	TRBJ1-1	CASSYSRGREYKTKAFF	TGTGCCAGCAGTTACTCGCGGGGGAGGGAGTATAAGACTAAAGCTTTCTTT
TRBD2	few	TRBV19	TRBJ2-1	CASSILAGGPNEQFF	TGTGCCAGTAGTATCTTGGCGGGAGGGCCGAATGAGCAGTTCTTC
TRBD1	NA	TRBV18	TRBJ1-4	CASSLDRADEKLFF	TGTGCCAGCTCACTGGACAGGGCGGACGAAAAACTGTTTTTT
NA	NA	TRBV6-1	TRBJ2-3	CAVRYYSTDTQYF	TGTGCCGTCCGCTACTATAGCACAGATACGCAGTATTTT
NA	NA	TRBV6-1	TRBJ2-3	CASSDTAYTDTQYF	TGTGCCAGCAGTGATACAGCCTACACAGATACGCAGTATTTT
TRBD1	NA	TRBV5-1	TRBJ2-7	CASSLTYGQAYEQYF	TGCGCCAGCAGCTTGACCTACGGACAGGCCTACGAGCAGTACTTC
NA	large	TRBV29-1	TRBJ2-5	CSVAVLGTQYF	TGCAGCGTTGCAGTTTTAGGGACCCAGTACTTC
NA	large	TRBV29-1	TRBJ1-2	CSVEGRKGFYGYTF	TGCAGCGTTGAAGGTCGGAAGGGCTTCTATGGCTACACCTTC
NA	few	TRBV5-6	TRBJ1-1	CASSSDGENLEAFF	TGTGCCAGCAGCTCCGACGGGGAAAATCTAGAAGCTTTCTTT
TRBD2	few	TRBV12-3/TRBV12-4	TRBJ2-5	CASSSRLAGGWETQYF	TGTGCCAGCAGTTCCCGACTAGCGGGGGGGTGGGAGACCCAGTACTTC
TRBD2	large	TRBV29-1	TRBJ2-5	CSVGLPGGQETQYF	TGCAGCGTTGGACTACCGGGGGGTCAAGAGACCCAGTACTTC
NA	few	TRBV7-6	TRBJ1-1	CASLGENTEAFF	TGTGCCAGCTTAGGGGAGAACACTGAAGCTTTCTTT
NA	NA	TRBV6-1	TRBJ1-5	CASSGRQNSNQPQHF	TGTGCCAGCAGTGGTAGACAGAATAGCAATCAGCCCCAGCATTTT
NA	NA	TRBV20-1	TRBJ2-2	CSAAGGTGELFF	TGCAGTGCTGCCGGGGGAACCGGGGAGCTGTTTTTT
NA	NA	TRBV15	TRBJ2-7	CATSIAGYEQYF	TGTGCCACCAGCATCGCCGGCTACGAGCAGTACTTC
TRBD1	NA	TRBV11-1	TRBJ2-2	CASSPLRGRTGELFF	TGTGCCAGCAGCCCTCTCAGGGGGCGGACCGGGGAGCTGTTTTTT
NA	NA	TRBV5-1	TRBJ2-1	CASRQGNEQFF	TGCGCCAGCAGACAGGGCAATGAGCAGTTCTTC